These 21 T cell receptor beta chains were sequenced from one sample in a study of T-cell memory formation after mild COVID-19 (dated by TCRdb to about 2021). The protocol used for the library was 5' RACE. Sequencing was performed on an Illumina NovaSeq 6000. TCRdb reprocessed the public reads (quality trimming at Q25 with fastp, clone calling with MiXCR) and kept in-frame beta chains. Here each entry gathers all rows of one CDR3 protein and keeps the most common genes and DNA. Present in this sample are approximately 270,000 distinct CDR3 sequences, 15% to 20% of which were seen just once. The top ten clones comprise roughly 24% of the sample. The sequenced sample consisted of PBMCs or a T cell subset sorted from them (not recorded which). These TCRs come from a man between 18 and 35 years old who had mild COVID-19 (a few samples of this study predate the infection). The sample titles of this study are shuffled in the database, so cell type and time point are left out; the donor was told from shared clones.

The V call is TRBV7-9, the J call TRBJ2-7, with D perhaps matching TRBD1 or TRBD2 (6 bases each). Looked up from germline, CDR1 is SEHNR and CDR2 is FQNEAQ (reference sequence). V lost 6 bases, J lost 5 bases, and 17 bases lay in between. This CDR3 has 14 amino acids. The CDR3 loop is CASSGGGGSHEQYV. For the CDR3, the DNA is TGTGCCAGCAGTGGCGGAGGGGGGAGTCACGAGCAGTACGTC.

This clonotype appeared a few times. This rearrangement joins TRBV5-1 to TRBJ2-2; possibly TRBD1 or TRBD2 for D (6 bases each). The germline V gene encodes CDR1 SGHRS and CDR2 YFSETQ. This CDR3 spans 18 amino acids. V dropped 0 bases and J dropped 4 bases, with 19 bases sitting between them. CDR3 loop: CASSLAGTRGDLTGELFF. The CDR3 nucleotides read TGCGCCAGCAGCTTGGCCGGGACGAGGGGGGACCTCACCGGGGAGCTGTTTTTT.

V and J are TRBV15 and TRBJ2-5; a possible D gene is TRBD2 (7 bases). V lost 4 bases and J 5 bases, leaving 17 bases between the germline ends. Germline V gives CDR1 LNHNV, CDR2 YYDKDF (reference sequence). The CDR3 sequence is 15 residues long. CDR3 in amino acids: CATSTDRGGWETQYF. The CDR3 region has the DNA TGTGCCACCAGCACCGATAGGGGGGGTTGGGAGACCCAGTACTTC.

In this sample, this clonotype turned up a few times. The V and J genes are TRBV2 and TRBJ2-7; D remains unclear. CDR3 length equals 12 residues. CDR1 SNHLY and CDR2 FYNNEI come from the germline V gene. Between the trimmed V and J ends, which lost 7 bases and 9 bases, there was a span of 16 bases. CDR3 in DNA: TGTGCCAGCAACGCCGCCCTCAGGAGGCAGTACGTC. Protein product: CASNAALRRQYV.

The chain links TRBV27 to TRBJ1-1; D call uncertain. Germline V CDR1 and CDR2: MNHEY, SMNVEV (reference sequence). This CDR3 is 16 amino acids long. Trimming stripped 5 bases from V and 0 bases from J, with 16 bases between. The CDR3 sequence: CASSRYSGLMNTEAFF. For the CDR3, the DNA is TGTGCCAGCAGTCGTTACAGCGGTCTCATGAACACTGAAGCTTTCTTT.

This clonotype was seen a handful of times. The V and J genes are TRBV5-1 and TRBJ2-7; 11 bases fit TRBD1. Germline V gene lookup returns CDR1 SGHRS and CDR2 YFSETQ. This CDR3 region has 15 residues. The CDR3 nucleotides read TGCGCCAGCAGGTTGGGATCCGGGACAGGGGGCGAGCAGTACGTC. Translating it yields CASRLGSGTGGEQYV.

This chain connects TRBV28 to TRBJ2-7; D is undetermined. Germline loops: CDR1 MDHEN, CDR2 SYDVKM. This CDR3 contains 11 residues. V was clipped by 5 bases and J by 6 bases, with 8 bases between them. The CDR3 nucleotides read TGTGCCAGCAGTATCCACTTCGAGCAGTACGTC. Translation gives CASSIHFEQYV.

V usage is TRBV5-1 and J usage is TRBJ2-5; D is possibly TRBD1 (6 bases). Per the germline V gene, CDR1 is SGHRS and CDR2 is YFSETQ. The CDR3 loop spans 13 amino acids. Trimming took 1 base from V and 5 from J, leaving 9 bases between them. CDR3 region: CASSLTGYETQYF. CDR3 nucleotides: TGCGCCAGCAGCTTGACAGGGTACGAGACCCAGTACTTC. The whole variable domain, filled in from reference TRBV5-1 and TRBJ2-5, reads KAGVTQTPRYLIKTRGQQVTLSCSPISGHRSVSWYQQTPGQGLQFLFEYFSETQRNKGNFPGRFSGRQFSNSRSEMNVSTLELGDSALYLCASSLTGYETQYFGPGTRLLVL.

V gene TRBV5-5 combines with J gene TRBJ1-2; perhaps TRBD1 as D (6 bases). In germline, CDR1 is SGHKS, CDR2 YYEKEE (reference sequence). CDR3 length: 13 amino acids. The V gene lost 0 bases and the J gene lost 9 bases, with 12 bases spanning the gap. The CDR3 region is CASSLASGESYTF. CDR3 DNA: TGTGCCAGCAGCTTGGCCTCAGGGGAAAGCTACACCTTC.

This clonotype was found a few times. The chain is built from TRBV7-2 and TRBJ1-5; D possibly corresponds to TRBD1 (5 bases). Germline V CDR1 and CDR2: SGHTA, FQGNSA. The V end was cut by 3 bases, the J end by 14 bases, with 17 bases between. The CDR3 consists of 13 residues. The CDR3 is CASSLGQAGQKHF. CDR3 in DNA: TGTGCCAGCAGCTTGGGGCAGGCGGGTCAAAAGCATTTT.

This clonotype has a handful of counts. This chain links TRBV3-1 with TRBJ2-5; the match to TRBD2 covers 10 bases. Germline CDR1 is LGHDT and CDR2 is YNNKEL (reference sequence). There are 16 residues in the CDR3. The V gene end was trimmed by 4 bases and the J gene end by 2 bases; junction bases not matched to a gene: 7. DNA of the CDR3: TGTGCCAGCAGCCCCCGGGTAGCGGGGGGACAAGAGACCCAGTACTTC. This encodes CASSPRVAGGQETQYF.

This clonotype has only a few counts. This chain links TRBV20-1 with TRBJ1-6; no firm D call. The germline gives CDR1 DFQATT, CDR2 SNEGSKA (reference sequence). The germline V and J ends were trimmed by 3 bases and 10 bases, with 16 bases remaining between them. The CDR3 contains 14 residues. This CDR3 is CSASPDGPTSPLHF. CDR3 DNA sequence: TGCAGTGCTAGTCCGGACGGCCCTACCTCACCCCTCCACTTT.

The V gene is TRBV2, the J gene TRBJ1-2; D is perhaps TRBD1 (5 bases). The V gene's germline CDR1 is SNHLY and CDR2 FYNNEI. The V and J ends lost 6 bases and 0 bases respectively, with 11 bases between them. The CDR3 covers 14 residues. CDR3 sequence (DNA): TGTGCCAGCAGCGGTCCGACAGCTAACTATGGCTACACCTTC. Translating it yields CASSGPTANYGYTF.

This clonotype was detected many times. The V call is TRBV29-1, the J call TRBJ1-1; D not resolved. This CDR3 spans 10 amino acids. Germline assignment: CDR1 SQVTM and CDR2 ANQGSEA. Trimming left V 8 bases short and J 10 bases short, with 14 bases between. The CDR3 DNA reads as TGCAGCATTTCGGAAGTCCGAGCTTTCTTT. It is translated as CSISEVRAFF.

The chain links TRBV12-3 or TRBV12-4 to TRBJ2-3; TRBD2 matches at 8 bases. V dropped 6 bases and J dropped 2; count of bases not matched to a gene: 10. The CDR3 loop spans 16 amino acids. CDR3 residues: CASSPGGGGFTDTQYF. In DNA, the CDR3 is TGTGCCAGCAGCCCCGGCGGCGGGGGGTTCACAGATACGCAGTATTTT.

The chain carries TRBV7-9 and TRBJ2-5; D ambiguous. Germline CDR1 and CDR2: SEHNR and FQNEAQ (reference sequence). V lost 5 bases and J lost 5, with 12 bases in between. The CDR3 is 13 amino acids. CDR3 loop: CASSRTTHETQYF. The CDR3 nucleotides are TGTGCCAGCAGCCGGACCACCCACGAGACCCAGTACTTC. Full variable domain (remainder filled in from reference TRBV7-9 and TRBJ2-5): DTGVSQNPRHKITKRGQNVTFRCDPISEHNRLYWYRQTLGQGPEFLTYFQNEAQLEKSRLLSDRFSAERPKGSFSTLEIQRTEQGDSAMYLCASSRTTHETQYFGPGTRLLVL.

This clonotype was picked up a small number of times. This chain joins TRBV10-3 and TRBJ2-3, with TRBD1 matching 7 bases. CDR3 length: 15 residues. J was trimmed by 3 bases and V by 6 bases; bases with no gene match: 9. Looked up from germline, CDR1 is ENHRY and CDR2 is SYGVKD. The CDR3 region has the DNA TGTGCCATCAGAGTACAGGGGACGAGGACAGATACGCAGTATTTT. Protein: CAIRVQGTRTDTQYF.

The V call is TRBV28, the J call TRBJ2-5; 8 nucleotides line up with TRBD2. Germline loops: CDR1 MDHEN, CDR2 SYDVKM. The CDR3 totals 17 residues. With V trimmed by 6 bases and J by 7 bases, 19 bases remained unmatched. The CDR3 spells CASSTRPASRGGGTQYF. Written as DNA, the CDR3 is TGTGCCAGCAGCACCCGGCCCGCTTCACGGGGGGGCGGGACCCAGTACTTC. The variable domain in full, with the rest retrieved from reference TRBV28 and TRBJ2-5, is DVKVTQSSRYLVKRTGEKVFLECVQDMDHENMFWYRQDPGLGLRLIYFSYDVKMKEKGDIPEGYSVSREKKERFSLILESASTNQTSMYLCASSTRPASRGGGTQYFGPGTRLLVL.

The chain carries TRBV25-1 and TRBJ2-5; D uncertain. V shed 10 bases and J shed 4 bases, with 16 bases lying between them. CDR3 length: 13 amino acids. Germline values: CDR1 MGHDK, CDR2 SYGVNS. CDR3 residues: CATSLVFGETQYF. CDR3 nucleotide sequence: TGTGCCACCTCCCTAGTATTTGGAGAGACCCAGTACTTC.

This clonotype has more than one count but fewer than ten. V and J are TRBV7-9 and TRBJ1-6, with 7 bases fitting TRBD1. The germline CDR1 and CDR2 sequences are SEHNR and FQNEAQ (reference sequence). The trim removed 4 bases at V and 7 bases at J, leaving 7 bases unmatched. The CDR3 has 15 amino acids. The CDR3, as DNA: TGTGCCAGCAGCTCGCCGGGACAGCTAAATTCACCCCTCCACTTT. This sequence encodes CASSSPGQLNSPLHF. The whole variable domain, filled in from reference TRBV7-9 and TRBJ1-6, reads DTGVSQNPRHKITKRGQNVTFRCDPISEHNRLYWYRQTLGQGPEFLTYFQNEAQLEKSRLLSDRFSAERPKGSFSTLEIQRTEQGDSAMYLCASSSPGQLNSPLHFGNGTRLTVT.

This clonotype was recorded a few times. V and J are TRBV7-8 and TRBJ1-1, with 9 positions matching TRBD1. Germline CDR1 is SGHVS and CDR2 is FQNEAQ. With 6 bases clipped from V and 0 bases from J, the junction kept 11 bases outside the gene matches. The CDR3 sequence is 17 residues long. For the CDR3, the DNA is TGTGCCAGCAGAAGGATTCCGGGACAGGGAGTGAACACTGAAGCTTTCTTT. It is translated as CASRRIPGQGVNTEAFF. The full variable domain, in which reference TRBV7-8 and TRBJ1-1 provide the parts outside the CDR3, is GAGVSQSPRYKVAKRGQDVALRCDPISGHVSLFWYQQALGQGPEFLTYFQNEAQLDKSGLPSDRFFAERPEGSVSTLKIQRTQQEDSAVYLCASRRIPGQGVNTEAFFGQGTRLTVV.